This T cell receptor beta chain was obtained from a study of vaccination effects on CD4 cells after COVID-19. Overall study context: Either the BNT162b2 or mRNA-1273 vaccine was given to participants in two doses. The study, taken as a whole, reports: Among infection- and vaccine-induced clones, marked clonal contraction occurred late after vaccination. Cross-reactivity toward common cold coronaviruses was confined to only 1 of 255 vaccine-induced clones in healthy vaccinees.

Produced via immunoSEQ multiplex PCR; TCRdb's table is partial and in-frame only. The sample includes roughly 23,000 clones, about 63% of them seen just once. Expansion of antigen-specific CD4+ T cells with viral peptide pools was carried out by the ViraFEST assay before sequencing. Subsequent to 10 days of culture, CD4+ T cells were isolated. In the vaccine recipients, nucleocapsid antibodies were negative and there was no prior SARS-CoV-2 infection. Replacing half the medium with IL-2 medium was done on days 3 and 7. A word on this clone: The antigen is undetermined.

CDR1 is DFQATT, CDR2 SNEGSKA, per germline (reference sequence). This CDR3 spans 11 amino acids. V was trimmed by 2 bases and J by 2 bases, leaving 2 bases between them. The input for sequencing was CD4+ T cells from PBMCs cultured with HCoV-NL63 spike peptides, taken before COVID-19 vaccination. This receptor was obtained from a human donor who received a COVID-19 vaccine. The chain has TRBV20-1 and TRBJ2-3; D remains unclear. The DNA of the CDR3 is TGCAGTGCTAGAACCACAGATACGCAGTATTTT. Protein product: CSARTTDTQYF.